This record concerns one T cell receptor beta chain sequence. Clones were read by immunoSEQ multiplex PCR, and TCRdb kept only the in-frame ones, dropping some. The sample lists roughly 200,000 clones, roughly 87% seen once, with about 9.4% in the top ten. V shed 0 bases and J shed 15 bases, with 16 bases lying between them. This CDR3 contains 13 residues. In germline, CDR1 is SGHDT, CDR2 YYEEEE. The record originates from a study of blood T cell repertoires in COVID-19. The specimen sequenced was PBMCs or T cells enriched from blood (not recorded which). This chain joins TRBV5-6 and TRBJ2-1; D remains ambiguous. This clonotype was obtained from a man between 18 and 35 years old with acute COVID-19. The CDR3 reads CASSLAPAPVVFF. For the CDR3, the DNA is TGTGCCAGCAGCTTGGCCCCAGCGCCTGTTGTGTTCTTC.